This T cell receptor (beta chain) was identified in a study of T cells in Graves' hyperthyroidism and ophthalmopathy. This clonotype was seen a few times. RNA transcripts were the template for amplifying TCR beta CDR3 regions. TCR CDR3 regions were first amplified by RT-PCR with HTBI primers. TCRdb ran MiXCR on the multiplex PCR reads and lists one entry per CDR3 protein. The sample yields 600,000 or so distinct CDR3 sequences, around 14% seen once. This CDR3 region has 15 residues. The V gene's germline CDR1 is SEHNR and CDR2 FQNEAQ (reference sequence). V dropped 4 bases and J dropped 8; count of bases not matched to a gene: 7.

The chain combines TRBV7-9 with TRBJ2-1; 11 nucleotides line up with TRBD1. Sequenced material: blood. This sequence originates from a woman between 18 and 30 years old with Graves' ophthalmopathy. The CDR3 region is CASSSGQGAFYEQFF. The CDR3 DNA follows: TGTGCCAGCAGCTCCGGACAGGGGGCGTTCTATGAGCAGTTCTTC.